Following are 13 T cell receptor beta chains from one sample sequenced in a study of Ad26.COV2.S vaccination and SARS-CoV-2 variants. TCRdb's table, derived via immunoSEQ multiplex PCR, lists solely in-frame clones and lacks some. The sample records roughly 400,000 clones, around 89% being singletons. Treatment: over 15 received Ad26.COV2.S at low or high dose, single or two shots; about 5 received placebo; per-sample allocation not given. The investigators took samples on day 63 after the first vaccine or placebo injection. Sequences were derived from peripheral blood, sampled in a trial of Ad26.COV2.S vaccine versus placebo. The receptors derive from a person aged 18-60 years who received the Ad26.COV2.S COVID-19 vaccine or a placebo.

DNA for the CDR3: TGCGCCAGCAGCTTGGGACAGGGGGCCGTTAATGAAAAACTGTTTTTT. Amino acids: CASSLGQGAVNEKLFF. The chain recombines TRBV5-1 with TRBJ1-4; TRBD1 agrees at 10 bases. Germline assignment: CDR1 SGHRS and CDR2 YFSETQ. J lost 4 bases, V lost 0 bases, and 3 bases had no gene match. The CDR3 runs to 16 residues.

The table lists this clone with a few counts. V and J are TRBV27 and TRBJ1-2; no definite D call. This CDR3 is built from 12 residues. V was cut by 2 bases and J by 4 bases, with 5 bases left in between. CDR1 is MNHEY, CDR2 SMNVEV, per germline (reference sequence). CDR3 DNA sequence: TGTGCCAGCAGTTTAGTCCGCTATGGCTACACCTTC. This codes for CASSLVRYGYTF.

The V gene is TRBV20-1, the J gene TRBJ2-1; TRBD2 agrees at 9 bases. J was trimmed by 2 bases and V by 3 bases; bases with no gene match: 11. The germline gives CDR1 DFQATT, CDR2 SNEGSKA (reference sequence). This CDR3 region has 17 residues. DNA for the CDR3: TGCAGTGCTAGTAGGCTAGCGGGAATCGAGCCCTACAATGAGCAGTTCTTC. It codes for CSASRLAGIEPYNEQFF.

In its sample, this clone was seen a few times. The CDR3 loop is CASSLAAAGEETQYF. CDR3 DNA: TGTGCCAGCAGCTTAGCAGCAGCGGGAGAAGAGACCCAGTACTTC. The rearrangement joins TRBV7-9 to TRBJ2-5, with TRBD2 matching 8 bases. This CDR3 is built from 15 residues. The germline V gene has CDR1 SEHNR and CDR2 FQNEAQ (reference sequence). The ends lost 0 bases at V and 3 bases at J; junction bases unmatched: 3.

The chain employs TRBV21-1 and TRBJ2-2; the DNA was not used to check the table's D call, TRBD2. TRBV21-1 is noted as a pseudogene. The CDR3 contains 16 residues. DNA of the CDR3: TGTGCCAGCAGCAAAGGCGGGAGAGAAAGGACCGGGGAGCTGTTTTTT. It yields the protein CASSKGGRERTGELFF.

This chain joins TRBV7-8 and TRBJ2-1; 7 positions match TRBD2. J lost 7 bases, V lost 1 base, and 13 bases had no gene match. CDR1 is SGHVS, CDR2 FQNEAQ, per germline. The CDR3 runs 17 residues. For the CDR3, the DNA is TGTGCCAGCAGCTTAGACCGTCGCGGGAGTATAAAAAATGAGCAGTTCTTC. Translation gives CASSLDRRGSIKNEQFF.

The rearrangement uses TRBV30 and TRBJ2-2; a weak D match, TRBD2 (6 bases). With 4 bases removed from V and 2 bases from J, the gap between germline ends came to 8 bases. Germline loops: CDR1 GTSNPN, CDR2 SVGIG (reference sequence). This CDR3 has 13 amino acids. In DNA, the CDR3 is TGTGCCTGGACCGGGGGTAACACCGGGGAGCTGTTTTTT. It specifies CAWTGGNTGELFF.

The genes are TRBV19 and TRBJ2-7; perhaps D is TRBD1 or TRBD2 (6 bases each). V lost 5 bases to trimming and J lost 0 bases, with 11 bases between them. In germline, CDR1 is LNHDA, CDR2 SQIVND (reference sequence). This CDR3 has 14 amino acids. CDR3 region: CASSPGATSYEQYF. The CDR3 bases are TGTGCCAGTAGTCCGGGGGCTACCTCCTACGAGCAGTACTTC.

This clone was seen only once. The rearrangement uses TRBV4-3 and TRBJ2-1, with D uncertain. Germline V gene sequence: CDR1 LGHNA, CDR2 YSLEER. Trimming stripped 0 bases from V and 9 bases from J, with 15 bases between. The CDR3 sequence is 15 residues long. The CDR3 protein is CASSQDFDPPSEQFF. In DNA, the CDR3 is TGCGCCAGCAGCCAAGATTTTGACCCCCCGAGTGAGCAGTTCTTC.

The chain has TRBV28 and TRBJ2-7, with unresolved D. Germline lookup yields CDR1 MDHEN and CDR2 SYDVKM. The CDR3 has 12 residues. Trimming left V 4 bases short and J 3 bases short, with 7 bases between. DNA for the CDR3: TGTGCCAGCAGTTCCGGGTACTACGAGCAGTACTTC. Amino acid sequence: CASSSGYYEQYF.

CDR3 sequence reads: CASTGLQPKDGYTF. The DNA of the CDR3 is TGTGCCTCCACCGGACTCCAGCCTAAGGATGGCTACACCTTC. The V and J genes are TRBV30 and TRBJ1-2; no clear D gene. The CDR3 loop spans 14 amino acids. Per the germline V gene, CDR1 is GTSNPN and CDR2 is SVGIG (reference sequence). V gave up 7 bases and J gave up 6 bases, with 21 bases separating them.

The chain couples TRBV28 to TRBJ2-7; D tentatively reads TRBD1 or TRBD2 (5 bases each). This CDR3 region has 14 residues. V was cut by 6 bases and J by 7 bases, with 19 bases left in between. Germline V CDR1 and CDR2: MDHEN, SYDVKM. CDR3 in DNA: TGTGCCAGCAGCCGGGACGGCTTACTGAGGGAGCAGTACTTC. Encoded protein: CASSRDGLLREQYF.

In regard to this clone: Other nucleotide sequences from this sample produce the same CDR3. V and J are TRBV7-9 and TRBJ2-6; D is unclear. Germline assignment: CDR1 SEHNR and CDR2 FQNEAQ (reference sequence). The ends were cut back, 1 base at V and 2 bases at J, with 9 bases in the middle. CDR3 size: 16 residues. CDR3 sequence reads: CASSLVTGAGANVLTF. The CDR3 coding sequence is TGTGCCAGCAGCTTAGTAACGGGTGCTGGGGCCAACGTCCTGACTTTC.